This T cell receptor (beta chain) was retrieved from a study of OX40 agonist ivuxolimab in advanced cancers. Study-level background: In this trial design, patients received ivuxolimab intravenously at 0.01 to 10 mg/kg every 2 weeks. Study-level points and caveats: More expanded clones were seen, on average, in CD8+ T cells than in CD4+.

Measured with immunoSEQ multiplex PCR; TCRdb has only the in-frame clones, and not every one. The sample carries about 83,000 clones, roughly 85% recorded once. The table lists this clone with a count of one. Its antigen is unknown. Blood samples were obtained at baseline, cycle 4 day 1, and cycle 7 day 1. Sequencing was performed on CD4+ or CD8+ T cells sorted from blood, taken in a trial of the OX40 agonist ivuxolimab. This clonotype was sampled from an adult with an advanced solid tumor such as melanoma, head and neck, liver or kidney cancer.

CDR3 sequence (DNA): TGTGCCAGCTCACCAAGCGGGACAGGGGCTGGGGCCAACGTCCTGACTTTC. This gives the protein CASSPSGTGAGANVLTF. The V gene is TRBV18, the J gene TRBJ2-6; 10 bases align to TRBD1. The V gene's germline CDR1 is KGHSH and CDR2 LQKENI. V lost 2 bases and J lost 2; bases outside the gene matches: 3. The CDR3 consists of 17 residues.